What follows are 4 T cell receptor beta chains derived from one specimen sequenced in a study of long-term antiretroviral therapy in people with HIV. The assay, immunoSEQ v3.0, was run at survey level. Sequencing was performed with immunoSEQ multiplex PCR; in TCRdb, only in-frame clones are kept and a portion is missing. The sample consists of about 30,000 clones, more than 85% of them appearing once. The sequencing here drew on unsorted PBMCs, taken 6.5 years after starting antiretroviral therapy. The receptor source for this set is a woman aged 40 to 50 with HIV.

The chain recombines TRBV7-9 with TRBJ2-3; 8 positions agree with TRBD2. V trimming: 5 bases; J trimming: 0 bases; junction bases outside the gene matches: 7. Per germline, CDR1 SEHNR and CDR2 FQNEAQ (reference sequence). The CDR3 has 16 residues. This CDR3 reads CASSLFGGRSTDTQYF. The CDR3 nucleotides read TGTGCCAGCAGCCTATTCGGCGGGAGGAGCACAGATACGCAGTATTTT.

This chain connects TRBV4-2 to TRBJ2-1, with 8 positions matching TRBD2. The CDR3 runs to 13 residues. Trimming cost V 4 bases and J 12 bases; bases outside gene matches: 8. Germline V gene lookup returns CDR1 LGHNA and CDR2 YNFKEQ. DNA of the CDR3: TGTGCCAGCAGCCTAGCAGCGGGGGATGGGCAGTTCTTC. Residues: CASSLAAGDGQFF.

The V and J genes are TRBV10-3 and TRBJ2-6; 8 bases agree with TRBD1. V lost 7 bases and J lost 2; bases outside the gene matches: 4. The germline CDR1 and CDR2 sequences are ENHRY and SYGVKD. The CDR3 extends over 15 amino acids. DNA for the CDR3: TGTGCCATCAATCAACAGGGGGCTGGGGCCAACGTCCTGACTTTC. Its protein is CAINQQGAGANVLTF.

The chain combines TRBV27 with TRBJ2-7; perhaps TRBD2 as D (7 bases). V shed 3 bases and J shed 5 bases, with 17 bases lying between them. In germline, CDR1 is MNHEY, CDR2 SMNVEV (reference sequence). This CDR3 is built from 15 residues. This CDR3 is CASSFLGGGAHEQYF. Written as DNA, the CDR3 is TGTGCCAGCAGTTTCCTCGGAGGGGGGGCCCACGAGCAGTACTTC.